This TCR beta chain was sequenced in a study of CD4 T cells in relation to SARS-CoV-2 and coronaviruses. A few counts support this clone. Its cognate antigen is unknown. CD4+ T cells from unexposed donors were obtained before the COVID-19 pandemic (2011-2018). The cells were cultured for 9 to 11 days before CD4+ T cells were isolated. Testing used SARS-CoV-2 S/N and four cold-coronavirus spikes on unexposed-donor CD4+ T cells, cells permitting. Method: immunoSEQ multiplex PCR; TCRdb's copy keeps in-frame clones and lacks some. The sample records about 21,000 clones, about 70% being singletons. The CDR3 contains 15 residues. Trimming cost V 2 bases and J 6 bases; bases outside gene matches: 3. Germline lookup yields CDR1 LNHDA and CDR2 SQIVND (reference sequence).

This sequence joins TRBV19 and TRBJ1-4; 10 positions match TRBD1. The receptor comes from a human donor in good health. Specimen: CD4+ T cells from PBMCs, cultured in vitro. The CDR3 DNA sequence: TGTGCCAGTAGTATACCGGGGACAGGGGATGAAAAACTGTTTTTT. Its protein is CASSIPGTGDEKLFF.